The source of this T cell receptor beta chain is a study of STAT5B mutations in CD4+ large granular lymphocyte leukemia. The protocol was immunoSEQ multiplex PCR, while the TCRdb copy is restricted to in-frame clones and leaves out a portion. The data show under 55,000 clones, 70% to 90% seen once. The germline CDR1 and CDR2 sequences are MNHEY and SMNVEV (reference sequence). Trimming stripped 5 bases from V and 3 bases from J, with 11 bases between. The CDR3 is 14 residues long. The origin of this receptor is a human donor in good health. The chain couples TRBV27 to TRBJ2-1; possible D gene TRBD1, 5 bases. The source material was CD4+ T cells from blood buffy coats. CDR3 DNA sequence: TGTGCCAGCAGTGGGGCAGGTAACTACAATGAGCAGTTCTTC. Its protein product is CASSGAGNYNEQFF.